The 32 T cell receptor beta chains presented below share a single source sample, sequenced in a study of post-analysis software for immune sequencing data. Study-level points and caveats: With TRBV5-6, TRBV5-1 and TRBV20-1 included, about 5 TRBV segments were more frequent in patients than in controls.

Unique molecular identifiers had been added to the TCR beta cDNA libraries. MiXCR, run by TCRdb on the PCR reads, gives a single entry per CDR3 protein. The sample includes some 800,000 distinct CDR3 sequences, 46% seen only once; the top ten take 4.9%. Their antigens are not known. Sequenced sample: blood. The receptors shown here come from a girl between 5 and 17 years old with multiple sclerosis.

The chain recombines TRBV27 with TRBJ2-3; 9 bases align to TRBD1. V was pared by 4 bases and J by 2 bases, with 13 bases of the junction left unmatched. The CDR3 loop spans 18 amino acids. Germline V gives CDR1 MNHEY, CDR2 SMNVEV (reference sequence). This CDR3 reads CASSSKDSGTGNTDTQYF. As DNA, the CDR3 is TGTGCCAGCAGTTCAAAAGATTCCGGGACAGGGAACACAGATACGCAGTATTTT.

In this sample, this clonotype turned up a few times. The chain has TRBV29-1 and TRBJ1-2; D not resolved. Trimming took off 0 bases at V and 2 bases at J, with 13 bases between the two ends. This CDR3 is 15 amino acids long. Germline loops: CDR1 SQVTM, CDR2 ANQGSEA. The CDR3, as DNA: TGCAGCGTTGAAGATCCGGCAGAAGCCAACTATGGCTACACCTTC. Translated: CSVEDPAEANYGYTF.

This clonotype has just a few counts. This chain joins TRBV3-1 and TRBJ2-7; a possible D gene is TRBD2 (6 bases). This CDR3 spans 17 amino acids. V dropped 0 bases and J dropped 0 bases, with 15 bases sitting between them. Germline lookup yields CDR1 LGHDT and CDR2 YNNKEL (reference sequence). The CDR3 nucleotides read TGTGCCAGCAGCCAAGACCGGGCTGGGAGGAGCTCCTACGAGCAGTACTTC. It yields the protein CASSQDRAGRSSYEQYF.

The V call is TRBV25-1, the J call TRBJ2-1, with a tentative D call TRBD2 (6 bases). Gene TRBJ2-7 matches the end of the DNA better, so the J call may be wrong. The CDR3 sequence is 19 residues long. Germline V lookup: CDR1 MGHDK, CDR2 SYGVNS. CDR3 bases: TGTGCCAGCACCACACTCGTACTGGGGGGTGGAAGCTCCTACAATGAGCAGTACTTC. This encodes CASTTLVLGGGSSYNEQYF.

This sequence joins TRBV7-2 and TRBJ2-3, with a tentative D call TRBD1 (6 bases). V was cut by 3 bases and J by 4 bases, with 11 bases left in between. The CDR3 is 14 residues long. Germline lookup yields CDR1 SGHTA and CDR2 FQGNSA. The CDR3 sequence is CASSFLSGADTQYF. The CDR3 coding sequence is TGTGCCAGCAGCTTCTTATCAGGGGCAGATACGCAGTATTTT.

The chain is built from TRBV29-1 and TRBJ2-1, with D possibly being TRBD2 (5 bases). In germline, CDR1 is SQVTM, CDR2 ANQGSEA. Trimming removed 7 bases from V and 7 bases from J, with 8 bases in between. This CDR3 has 10 residues. CDR3: CSGRGNEQFF. The DNA of the CDR3 is TGCAGCGGTCGGGGTAATGAGCAGTTCTTC.

The V call is TRBV4-1, the J call TRBJ2-1; D tentatively fits TRBD1 or TRBD2 (5 bases each). The CDR3 consists of 17 residues. From germline, CDR1 is MGHRA and CDR2 YSYEKL. Trimming cost V 1 base and J 2 bases, with 15 bases left between them. The CDR3 sequence is CASSQGGTTPTYNEQFF. The DNA for the CDR3 is TGCGCCAGCAGCCAAGGGGGGACCACTCCCACCTACAATGAGCAGTTCTTC.

This chain joins TRBV6-5 and TRBJ1-2, with 7 bases aligning to TRBD1. This CDR3 is 12 amino acids long. Germline CDR1 is MNHEY and CDR2 is SVGAGI. With 6 bases clipped from V and 7 bases from J, the junction kept 5 bases outside the gene matches. CDR3 nucleotides: TGTGCCAGCAGCCCGACAGGGATTGGCTACACCTTC. Translation gives CASSPTGIGYTF.

In this sample, this clonotype turned up a few times. The chain combines TRBV6-4 with TRBJ2-1; weak D call: TRBD1 (5 bases). The end of the DNA fits TRBJ2-7 better, so the J call may be wrong. Germline CDR1 is MRHNA and CDR2 is SNTAGT. The CDR3 is 15 amino acids. The CDR3 sequence is CASSPDTSSYNEQYF. The CDR3 DNA reads TGTGCCAGCAGCCCGGACACGAGCTCCTACAATGAGCAGTACTTC.

This clonotype was seen only a few times. The gene calls are TRBV29-1 and TRBJ2-7; TRBD2 matches at 8 bases. CDR1 is SQVTM, CDR2 ANQGSEA, per germline. CDR3 length: 14 residues. J was trimmed by 4 bases and V by 4 bases; bases with no gene match: 9. The CDR3 sequence: CSVGGGGLAYEQYF. CDR3 coding DNA: TGCAGCGTTGGAGGGGGTGGACTAGCTTACGAGCAGTACTTC.

In its sample, this clonotype was seen a few times. The rearrangement joins TRBV11-2 to TRBJ2-7; D may be TRBD2 (5 bases). This CDR3 has 15 amino acids. The germline CDR1 and CDR2 sequences are SGHAT and FQNNGV. With 5 bases removed from V and 2 bases from J, the gap between germline ends came to 16 bases. In DNA form, the CDR3 reads TGTGCCAGCAGCCCCCGACGGGAAGCCACCTACGAGCAGTACTTC. Translation gives CASSPRREATYEQYF.

Regarding this clonotype: The junction differs from germline at one of its ends, possibly a read error. Here the CDR3 DNA reads TGTGCCGGCTCACCACCCACGAACAGGGCGGGAGAGCAGTACTTC. It is translated as CAGSPPTNRAGEQYF. The rearrangement links TRBV18 to TRBJ2-7; D tentatively reads TRBD1 or TRBD2 (6 bases each). This CDR3 comprises 15 residues. In germline, CDR1 is KGHSH, CDR2 LQKENI. The full variable domain, in which reference TRBV18 and TRBJ2-7 provide the parts outside the CDR3, is NAGVMQNPRHLVRRRGQEARLRCSPMKGHSHVYWYRQLPEEGLKFMVYLQKENIIDESGMPKERFSAEFPKEGPSILRIQQVVRGDSAAYFCAGSPPTNRAGEQYFGPGTRLTVT.

This clonotype has a handful of counts. This chain joins TRBV29-1 and TRBJ2-3; D call uncertain. Deletions cut 4 bases from V and 4 bases from J, with 15 bases between. Per germline, CDR1 SQVTM and CDR2 ANQGSEA. The CDR3 sequence is 14 residues long. The CDR3 DNA sequence: TGCAGCGTTGTACCCTTTACTTCGCCAGATACGCAGTATTTT. This sequence encodes CSVVPFTSPDTQYF.

The chain combines TRBV5-1 with TRBJ2-7; the D is unclear. The CDR3 covers 14 residues. Germline CDR1 SGHRS, CDR2 YFSETQ. Between the trimmed V and J ends, which lost 0 bases and 7 bases, there was a span of 14 bases. The CDR3: CASSLANSVEEQYF. DNA for the CDR3: TGCGCCAGCAGCTTGGCCAACTCAGTGGAGGAGCAGTACTTC.

V and J are TRBV11-3 and TRBJ2-3; D perhaps matches TRBD2 (5 bases). The CDR3 covers 13 residues. Germline CDR1 is SGHNT and CDR2 is YENEEA. V was cut by 6 bases and J by 9 bases, with 16 bases left in between. The CDR3 DNA follows: TGTGCCAGCAGTTTGGACTCTATGGGGACGCAGTATTTT. Amino acids: CASSLDSMGTQYF.

The J gene is TRBJ1-1, the V gene TRBV19; D call uncertain. There are 13 residues in the CDR3. In germline, CDR1 is LNHDA, CDR2 SQIVND (reference sequence). Trimming removed 10 bases from V and 4 bases from J, with 16 bases in between. CDR3 sequence: CATKTLTTTEAFF. For the CDR3, the DNA is TGTGCCACCAAGACTCTCACTACCACTGAAGCTTTCTTT.

There are a few counts of this clonotype. An end of the junction does not agree with germline; a read error may underlie this. This sequence joins TRBV29-1 and TRBJ1-6; D uncertain. Germline lookup yields CDR1 SQVTM and CDR2 ANQGSEA. The CDR3 has 13 amino acids. The CDR3 bases are TGCAGCGTTAAAGAGGGTATCGATTCACCCCTCCACTTT. It encodes CSVKEGIDSPLHF.

The CDR3 DNA sequence: TGTGCCAGCAGCTTAATTAGCGGGGGCTTTAATGAGCAGTTCTTC. Translating gives CASSLISGGFNEQFF. This chain links TRBV7-8 with TRBJ2-1, with 9 bases fitting TRBD2. With V trimmed by 2 bases and J by 7 bases, 6 bases remained unmatched. The CDR3 has 15 residues. CDR1 and CDR2 (germline): SGHVS, FQNEAQ.

The V gene is TRBV28, the J gene TRBJ2-1; the D call may be TRBD1 or TRBD2 (5 bases each). Germline V gene sequence: CDR1 MDHEN, CDR2 SYDVKM. The CDR3 is 15 residues long. Trimming removed 5 bases from V and 7 bases from J, with 18 bases in between. CDR3 nucleotides: TGTGCCAGCAGTCTCCCCGTGCCCTGGGGGAATGAGCAGTTCTTC. It codes for CASSLPVPWGNEQFF. Filled out from reference TRBV28 and TRBJ2-1, the complete variable domain reads DVKVTQSSRYLVKRTGEKVFLECVQDMDHENMFWYRQDPGLGLRLIYFSYDVKMKEKGDIPEGYSVSREKKERFSLILESASTNQTSMYLCASSLPVPWGNEQFFGPGTRLTVL.

The chain links TRBV6-5 to TRBJ2-1, with D possibly matching TRBD2 (5 bases). This CDR3 is 13 amino acids long. The ends were cut back, 4 bases at V and 12 bases at J, with 16 bases in the middle. Germline V lookup: CDR1 MNHEY, CDR2 SVGAGI. CDR3 region: CASSSLGLSGQFF. The DNA of the CDR3 is TGTGCCAGCAGTTCACTCGGACTTTCCGGGCAGTTCTTC.

This chain links TRBV6-1 with TRBJ2-1; 8 positions agree with TRBD1. The CDR3 has 17 residues. With 1 base clipped from V and 2 bases from J, the junction kept 7 bases outside the gene matches. CDR1 and CDR2 from the germline V gene are MNHNS and SASEGT. This CDR3 is CASSEGRGTGAYNEQFF. In nucleotides, the CDR3 is TGTGCCAGCAGTGAAGGCCGGGGGACAGGCGCCTACAATGAGCAGTTCTTC.

The chain combines TRBV5-1 with TRBJ1-1, with 8 positions matching TRBD1. CDR1 and CDR2 (germline): SGHRS, YFSETQ. After removal of 0 bases from V and 4 bases from J, the junction contained 2 bases not matched to a gene. The CDR3 has 14 residues. The CDR3 protein is CASSLGQGLTEAFF. The CDR3 coding sequence is TGCGCCAGCAGCTTGGGACAGGGGCTCACTGAAGCTTTCTTT.

J is TRBJ2-5 and V is TRBV29-1; no reliable D call. The J call could be wrong; TRBJ2-7 is a better fit for the DNA end. The CDR3 spans 12 residues. The germline gives CDR1 SQVTM, CDR2 ANQGSEA. DNA for the CDR3: TGCAGCGTGGAAATGGGGTTCAACGAGCAGTACTTC. This sequence encodes CSVEMGFNEQYF.

DNA of the CDR3: TGTGCCAGCAGCTTGGGCAGGCCGTTCCAAGAGACCCAGTACTTC. It specifies CASSLGRPFQETQYF. The chain has TRBV5-6 and TRBJ2-5; D is ambiguous. Trimming took 0 bases from V and 1 from J, leaving 10 bases between them. CDR3 length: 15 residues. CDR1 is SGHDT, CDR2 YYEEEE, per germline.

The table lists this clonotype with a few counts. The V call is TRBV7-8, the J call TRBJ2-4, with unresolved D. Trimming cost V 4 bases and J 0 bases, with 4 bases left between them. CDR3 size: 13 residues. Germline V gene data show CDR1 as SGHVS and CDR2 as FQNEAQ. The CDR3 nucleotides read TGTGCCAGCAGCTGGAAAGCCAAAAACATTCAGTACTTC. Amino acid sequence: CASSWKAKNIQYF. The whole variable domain, filled in from reference TRBV7-8 and TRBJ2-4, reads GAGVSQSPRYKVAKRGQDVALRCDPISGHVSLFWYQQALGQGPEFLTYFQNEAQLDKSGLPSDRFFAERPEGSVSTLKIQRTQQEDSAVYLCASSWKAKNIQYFGAGTRLSVL.

This clonotype was recorded a few times. The rearrangement joins TRBV20-1 to TRBJ2-4, with D tentatively TRBD1 (6 bases). The DNA end is more similar to TRBJ2-7, so the J call may be wrong. The CDR3 has 15 amino acids. Germline V gives CDR1 DFQATT, CDR2 SNEGSKA (reference sequence). The CDR3 DNA follows: TGCAGTGCTAGAGATTACAGGGCAAAAGAGTACGAGCAGTACTTC. This sequence encodes CSARDYRAKEYEQYF.

V usage is TRBV7-9 and J usage is TRBJ2-3, with D perhaps TRBD2 (7 bases). CDR1 SEHNR and CDR2 FQNEAQ come from the germline V gene (reference sequence). CDR3 length: 16 amino acids. The germline V and J ends were trimmed by 5 bases and 4 bases, with 19 bases remaining between them. The CDR3 nucleotides read TGTGCCAGCAGCCCTAGACGCGGGGGCGAGGCAGATACGCAGTATTTT. This codes for CASSPRRGGEADTQYF.

This clonotype has more than one count but fewer than ten. This chain joins TRBV6-2 or TRBV6-3 and TRBJ2-5; 7 bases line up with TRBD2. The CDR3 consists of 16 residues. The V segment lost 7 bases and the J segment 4 bases; nucleotides outside the gene matches: 15. Germline CDR1 MNHEY, CDR2 SVGEGT. The CDR3 DNA sequence: TGTGCCAGCACCATCTTTGGACTAGAATGGAGAGAGACCCAGTACTTC. Translated: CASTIFGLEWRETQYF.

The chain has TRBV7-2 and TRBJ2-3, with 7 bases lining up with TRBD2. CDR1 is SGHTA and CDR2 is FQGNSA in the germline V gene. The CDR3 is 15 amino acids. V lost 3 bases to trimming and J lost 1 base; unmatched junction nucleotides: 4. The CDR3 DNA sequence: TGTGCCAGCAGCTTCTCCCTAGCGGGCACAGATACGCAGTATTTT. Translation: CASSFSLAGTDTQYF. Full variable domain (outside the CDR3, taken from reference TRBV7-2 and TRBJ2-3): GAGVSQSPSNKVTEKGKDVELRCDPISGHTALYWYRQSLGQGLEFLIYFQGNSAPDKSGLPSDRFSAERTGGSVSTLTIQRTQQEDSAVYLCASSFSLAGTDTQYFGPGTRLTVL.

This clonotype was counted a few times. This chain uses TRBV12-3 or TRBV12-4 with TRBJ2-7, with 9 bases matching TRBD1. J gave up 4 bases and V 7 bases, and 8 bases lay outside the gene matches. The CDR3 is made up of 14 amino acids. This CDR3 reads CASTTTGGSYEQYF. The CDR3 bases are TGTGCCAGCACCACAACAGGGGGCAGTTACGAGCAGTACTTC.

The rearrangement joins TRBV7-8 to TRBJ2-3, with D perhaps TRBD1 or TRBD2 (5 bases each). This CDR3 is 15 amino acids long. The ends were cut back, 5 bases at V and 2 bases at J, with 14 bases in the middle. Germline values: CDR1 SGHVS, CDR2 FQNEAQ. CDR3 region: CASSLGENDTDTQYF. The CDR3 DNA sequence: TGTGCCAGCAGCCTGGGGGAGAACGACACAGATACGCAGTATTTT.

As DNA, the CDR3 is TGCAGTGTGGCGGATAGCAATCAGCCCCAGCATTTT. It translates to CSVADSNQPQHF. This sequence joins TRBV20-1 and TRBJ1-5; D is unclear. Germline lookup yields CDR1 DFQATT and CDR2 SNEGSKA (reference sequence). Trimming pared 7 bases from V and 0 bases from J, leaving 7 bases between. The CDR3 is made up of 12 amino acids.